This T cell receptor (beta chain) was documented in a study of T cell repertoires in cytomegalovirus infection. About this clonotype itself: Its antigen is as yet unknown.

TCRdb itself ran the reads through MiXCR, one entry per CDR3 protein. Of fewer than 1,000,000 distinct CDR3 sequences in the sample, roughly 30% are singletons; the top ten hold 11% to 15%. General observations from the study: CMV-specific HLA-C-restricted TCR beta clonotypes dominated the ex vivo response.

Germline V gene data show CDR1 as SNHLY and CDR2 as FYNNEI. This CDR3 has 14 amino acids. The receptor's source is a human donor in good health (CMV status not recorded). Some clones in this sample may be carry-over from other donors' samples. The V call is TRBV2, the J call TRBJ2-1; perhaps TRBD2 as D (7 bases). The sequencing used cultured CD8+ T cells from PBMCs, collected from culture after CMV antigen stimulation. The CDR3 DNA reads TGTGCGGGGGTCGGGGGGCCCTCCTACAATGAGCAGTTCTTC. This gives the protein CAGVGGPSYNEQFF.